This T cell receptor (beta chain) was captured in a study of monozygotic twins with inflammatory bowel disease. TCRdb re-called the 5' RACE reads and catalogs CDR3 proteins one per entry, DNA excluded. Listed are more than 300,000 distinct CDR3 sequences; 2.6% falls within the top ten. CDR3 length: 13 residues. Germline CDR1 reads SGHRS; CDR2 reads YFSETQ. This rearrangement joins TRBV5-1 to TRBJ2-5; checking the TCRdb D call of TRBD2 is not possible without DNA. This clonotype originated in a human donor with ulcerative colitis or Crohn's disease, or a healthy co-twin of an affected twin (not recorded which). Source material: blood. This CDR3 reads CASSLTRPGTQYF.